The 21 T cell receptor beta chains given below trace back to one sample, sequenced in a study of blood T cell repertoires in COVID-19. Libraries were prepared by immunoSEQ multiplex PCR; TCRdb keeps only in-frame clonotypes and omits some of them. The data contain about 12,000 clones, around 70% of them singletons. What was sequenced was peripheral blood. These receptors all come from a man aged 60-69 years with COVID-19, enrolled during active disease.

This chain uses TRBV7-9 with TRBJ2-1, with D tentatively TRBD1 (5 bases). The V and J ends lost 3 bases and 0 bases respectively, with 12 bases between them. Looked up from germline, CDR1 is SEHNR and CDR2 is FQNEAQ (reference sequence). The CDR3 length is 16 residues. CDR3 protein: CASSLGRTHSYNEQFF. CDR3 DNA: TGTGCCAGCAGCTTGGGTAGGACACACTCCTACAATGAGCAGTTCTTC.

CDR3 region: CASSPQGNSGSGIGEQFF. CDR3 coding DNA: TGTGCCAGCAGTCCTCAGGGTAATAGCGGGAGTGGTATCGGTGAGCAGTTCTTC. The V call is TRBV5-4, the J call TRBJ2-1, with TRBD2 matching 9 bases. Germline CDR1 SGHNT, CDR2 YYREEE (reference sequence). With 5 bases clipped from V and 9 bases from J, the junction kept 21 bases outside the gene matches. This CDR3 region has 18 residues.

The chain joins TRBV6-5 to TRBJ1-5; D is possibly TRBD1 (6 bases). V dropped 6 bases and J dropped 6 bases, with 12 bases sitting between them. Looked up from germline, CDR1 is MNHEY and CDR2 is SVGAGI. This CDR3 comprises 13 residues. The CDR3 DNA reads TGTGCCAGCAGCCACAGGGAAGGTCAGCCCCAGCATTTT. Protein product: CASSHREGQPQHF.

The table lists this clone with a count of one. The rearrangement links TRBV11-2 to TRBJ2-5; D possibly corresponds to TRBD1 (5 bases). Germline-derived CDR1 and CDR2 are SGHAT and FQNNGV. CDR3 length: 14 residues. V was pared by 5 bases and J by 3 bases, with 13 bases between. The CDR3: CASSPPNRKETQYF. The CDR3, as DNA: TGTGCCAGCAGCCCCCCCAACAGGAAAGAGACCCAGTACTTC.

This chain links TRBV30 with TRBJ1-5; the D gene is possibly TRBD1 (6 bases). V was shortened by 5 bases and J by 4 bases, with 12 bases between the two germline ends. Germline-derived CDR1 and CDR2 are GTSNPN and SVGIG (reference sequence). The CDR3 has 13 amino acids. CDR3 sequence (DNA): TGTGCCTGGGGTACAGGGAGTAATCAGCCCCAGCATTTT. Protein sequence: CAWGTGSNQPQHF. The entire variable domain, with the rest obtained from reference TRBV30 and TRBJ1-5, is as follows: SQTIHQWPATLVQPVGSPLSLECTVEGTSNPNLYWYRQAAGRGLQLLFYSVGIGQISSEVPQNLSASRPQDRQFILSSKKLLLSDSGFYLCAWGTGSNQPQHFGDGTRLSIL.

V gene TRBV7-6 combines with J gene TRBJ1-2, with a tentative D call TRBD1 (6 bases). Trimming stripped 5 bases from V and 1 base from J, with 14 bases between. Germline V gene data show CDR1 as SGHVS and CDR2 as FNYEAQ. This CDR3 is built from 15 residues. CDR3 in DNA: TGTGCCAGCAGCCCGACAGGAAGACTTAACTATGGCTACACCTTC. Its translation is CASSPTGRLNYGYTF. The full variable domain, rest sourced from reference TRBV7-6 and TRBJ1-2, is GAGVSQSPRYKVTKRGQDVALRCDPISGHVSLYWYRQALGQGPEFLTYFNYEAQQDKSGLPNDRFSAERPEGSISTLTIQRTEQRDSAMYRCASSPTGRLNYGYTFGSGTRLTVV.

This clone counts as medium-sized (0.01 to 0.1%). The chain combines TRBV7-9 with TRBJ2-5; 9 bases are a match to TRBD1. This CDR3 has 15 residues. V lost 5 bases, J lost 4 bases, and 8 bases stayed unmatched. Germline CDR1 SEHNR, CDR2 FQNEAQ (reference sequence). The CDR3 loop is CASSQGQGLRETQYF. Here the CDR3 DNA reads TGTGCCAGCAGCCAGGGACAGGGTTTGAGAGAGACCCAGTACTTC. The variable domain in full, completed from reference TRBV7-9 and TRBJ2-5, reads DTGVSQNPRHKITKRGQNVTFRCDPISEHNRLYWYRQTLGQGPEFLTYFQNEAQLEKSRLLSDRFSAERPKGSFSTLEIQRTEQGDSAMYLCASSQGQGLRETQYFGPGTRLLVL.

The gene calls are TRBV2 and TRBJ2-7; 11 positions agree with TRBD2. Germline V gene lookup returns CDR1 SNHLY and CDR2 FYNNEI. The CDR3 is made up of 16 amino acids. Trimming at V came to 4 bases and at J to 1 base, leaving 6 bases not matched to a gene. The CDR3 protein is CASSGLTSGMSYEQYF. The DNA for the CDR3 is TGTGCCAGCAGTGGGCTGACTAGCGGGATGTCCTACGAGCAGTACTTC.

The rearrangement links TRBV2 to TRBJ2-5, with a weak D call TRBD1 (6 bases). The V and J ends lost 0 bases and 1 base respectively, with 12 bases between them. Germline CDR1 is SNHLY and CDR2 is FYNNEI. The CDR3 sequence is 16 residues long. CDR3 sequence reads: CASSEALVRGQETQYF. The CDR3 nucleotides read TGTGCCAGCAGTGAAGCCTTGGTCAGGGGCCAAGAGACCCAGTACTTC.

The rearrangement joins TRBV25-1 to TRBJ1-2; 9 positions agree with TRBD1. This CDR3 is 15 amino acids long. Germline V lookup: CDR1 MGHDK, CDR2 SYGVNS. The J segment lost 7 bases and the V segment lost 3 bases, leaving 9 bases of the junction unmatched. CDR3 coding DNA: TGTGCCAGCAGTGACCCCGGGACAGGGCCTCGTGGCTACACCTTC. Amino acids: CASSDPGTGPRGYTF.

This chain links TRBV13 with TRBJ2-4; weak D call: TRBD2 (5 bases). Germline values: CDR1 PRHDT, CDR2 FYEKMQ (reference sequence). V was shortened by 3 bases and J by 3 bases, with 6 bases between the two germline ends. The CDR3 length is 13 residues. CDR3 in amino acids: CASSFGSKNIQYF. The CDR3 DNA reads TGTGCCAGCAGCTTTGGGAGCAAAAACATTCAGTACTTC.

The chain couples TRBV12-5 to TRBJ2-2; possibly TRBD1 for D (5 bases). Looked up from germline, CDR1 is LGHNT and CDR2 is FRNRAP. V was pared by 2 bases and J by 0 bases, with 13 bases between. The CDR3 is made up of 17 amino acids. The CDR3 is CASGLNIGAANTGELFF. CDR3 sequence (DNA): TGTGCTAGTGGTTTGAATATTGGGGCCGCGAACACCGGGGAGCTGTTTTTT.

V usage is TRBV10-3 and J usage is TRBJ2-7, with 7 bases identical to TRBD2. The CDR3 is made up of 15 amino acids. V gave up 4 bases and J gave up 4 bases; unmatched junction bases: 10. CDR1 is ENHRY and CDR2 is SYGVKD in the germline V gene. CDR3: CAISVGSGLPYEQYV. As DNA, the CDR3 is TGTGCCATCAGTGTTGGTAGCGGGCTCCCATACGAGCAGTACGTC.

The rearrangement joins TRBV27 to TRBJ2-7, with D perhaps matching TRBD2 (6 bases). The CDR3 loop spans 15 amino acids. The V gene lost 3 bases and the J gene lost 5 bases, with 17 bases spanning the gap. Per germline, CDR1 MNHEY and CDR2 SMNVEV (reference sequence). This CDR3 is CASSFGGDIRDEQYF. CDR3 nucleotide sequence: TGTGCCAGCAGTTTCGGGGGAGACATCCGCGACGAGCAGTACTTC.

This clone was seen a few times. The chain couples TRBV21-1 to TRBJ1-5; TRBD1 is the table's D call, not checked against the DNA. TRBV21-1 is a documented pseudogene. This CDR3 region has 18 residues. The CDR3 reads CASSKIGTRGYSNQPQHF. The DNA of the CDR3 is TGTGCCAGCAGCAAAATTGGGACAAGGGGATATAGCAATCAGCCCCAGCATTTT.

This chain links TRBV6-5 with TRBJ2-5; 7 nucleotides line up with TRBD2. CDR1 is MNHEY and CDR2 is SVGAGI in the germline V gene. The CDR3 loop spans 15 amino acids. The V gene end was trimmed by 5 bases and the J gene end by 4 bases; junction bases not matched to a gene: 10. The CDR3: CASSTREGTRETQYF. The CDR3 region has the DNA TGTGCCAGCAGTACAAGGGAGGGGACGCGAGAGACCCAGTACTTC.

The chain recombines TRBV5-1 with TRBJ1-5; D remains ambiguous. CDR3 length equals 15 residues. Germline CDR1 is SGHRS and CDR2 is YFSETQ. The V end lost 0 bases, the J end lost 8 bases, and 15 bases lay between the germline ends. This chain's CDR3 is CASSLASLDGEPQHF. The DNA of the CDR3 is TGCGCCAGCAGCTTGGCTTCTCTGGACGGGGAGCCCCAGCATTTT.

Written as DNA, the CDR3 is TGCGCCAGCAGCTTGGGTGGTGGGCAGGGCTCTCAGCCCCAGCATTTT. This encodes CASSLGGGQGSQPQHF. The J gene is TRBJ1-5, the V gene TRBV5-1; D might be TRBD1 (5 bases). Germline V gene lookup returns CDR1 SGHRS and CDR2 YFSETQ. CDR3 length equals 16 residues. The V end was cut by 0 bases, the J end by 6 bases, with 16 bases between.

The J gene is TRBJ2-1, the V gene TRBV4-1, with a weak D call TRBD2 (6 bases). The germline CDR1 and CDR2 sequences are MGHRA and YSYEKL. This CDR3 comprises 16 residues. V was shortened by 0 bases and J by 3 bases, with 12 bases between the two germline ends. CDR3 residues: CASSQDPGDYYNEQFF. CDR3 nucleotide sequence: TGCGCCAGCAGCCAAGATCCGGGGGATTACTACAATGAGCAGTTCTTC.

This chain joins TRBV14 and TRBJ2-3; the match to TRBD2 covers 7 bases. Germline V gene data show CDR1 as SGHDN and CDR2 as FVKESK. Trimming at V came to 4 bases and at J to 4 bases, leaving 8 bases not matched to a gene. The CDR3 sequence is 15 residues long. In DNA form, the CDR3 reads TGTGCCAGCAGCCCTGAGCGCGGGGGACCAGATACGCAGTATTTT. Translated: CASSPERGGPDTQYF.

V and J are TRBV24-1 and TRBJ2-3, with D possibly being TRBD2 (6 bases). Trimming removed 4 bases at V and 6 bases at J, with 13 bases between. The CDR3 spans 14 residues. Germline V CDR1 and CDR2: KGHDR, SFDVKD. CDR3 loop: CATSEAGWSDTQYF. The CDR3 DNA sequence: TGTGCCACCAGTGAGGCGGGGTGGTCGGATACGCAGTATTTT.